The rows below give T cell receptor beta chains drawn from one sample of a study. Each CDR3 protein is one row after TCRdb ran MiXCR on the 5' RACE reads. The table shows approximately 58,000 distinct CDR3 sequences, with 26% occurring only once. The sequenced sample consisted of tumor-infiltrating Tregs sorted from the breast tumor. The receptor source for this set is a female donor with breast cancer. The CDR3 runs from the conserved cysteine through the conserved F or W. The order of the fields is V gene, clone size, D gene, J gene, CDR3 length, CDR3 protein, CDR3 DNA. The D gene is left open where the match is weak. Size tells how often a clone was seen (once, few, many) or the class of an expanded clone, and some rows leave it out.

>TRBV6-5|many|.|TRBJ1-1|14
CASSYRGQSPEAFF
TGTGCCAGCAGTTACCGCGGACAGTCTCCTGAAGCTTTCTTT
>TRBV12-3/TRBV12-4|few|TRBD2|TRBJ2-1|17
CASSSNPSGGYYNEQFF
TGTGCCAGCAGTTCCAATCCTAGCGGGGGATATTACAATGAGCAGTTCTTC
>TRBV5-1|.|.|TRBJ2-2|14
CTTRDFANTGELFF
TGCACCACCCGGGACTTCGCGAACACCGGGGAGCTGTTTTTT
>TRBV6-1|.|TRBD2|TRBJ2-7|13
CASSPNSGYEQYF
TGTGCCAGCAGTCCCAATAGCGGGTACGAGCAGTACTTC
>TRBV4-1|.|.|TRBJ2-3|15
CASSQARQGRDTQYF
TGCGCCAGCAGCCAAGCCCGGCAGGGAAGGGATACGCAGTATTTT
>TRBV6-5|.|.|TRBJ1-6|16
CASGQPPLTGPTPLHF
TGTGCCAGCGGTCAACCACCTCTAACAGGGCCAACACCCCTCCACTTT
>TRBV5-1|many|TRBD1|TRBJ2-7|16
CASSPRAGTGGHEQYF
TGCGCCAGCAGCCCGAGGGCGGGGACAGGCGGCCACGAGCAGTACTTC
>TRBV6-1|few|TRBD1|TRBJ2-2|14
CASKGQGDTGELFF
TGTGCCAGCAAGGGACAGGGTGATACCGGGGAGCTGTTTTTT
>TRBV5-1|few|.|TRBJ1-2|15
CASSLGGVVPPGYTF
TGCGCCAGCAGCTTGGGGGGAGTCGTACCCCCTGGCTACACCTTC
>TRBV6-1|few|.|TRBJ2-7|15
CASSFRLLSPYEQYF
TGTGCCAGCAGTTTTCGTCTACTATCCCCCTACGAGCAGTACTTC
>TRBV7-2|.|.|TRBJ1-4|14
CASSFTATNEKLFF
TGTGCCAGCAGCTTCACAGCAACTAATGAAAAACTGTTTTTT
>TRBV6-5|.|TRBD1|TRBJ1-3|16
CASGARTGGSGNTIYF
TGTGCCAGCGGTGCCCGGACAGGGGGCTCTGGAAACACCATATATTTT
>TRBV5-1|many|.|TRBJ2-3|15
CASSLTPTAADTQYF
TGCGCCAGCAGCCTGACCCCCACGGCGGCAGATACGCAGTATTTT
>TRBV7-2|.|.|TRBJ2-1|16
CASSFGAGLLYNEQFF
TGTGCCAGCAGCTTTGGGGCGGGACTCCTCTACAATGAGCAGTTCTTC
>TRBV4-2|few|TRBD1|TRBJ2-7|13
CASSPRQGGEQYF
TGTGCCAGCAGCCCAAGACAGGGCGGCGAGCAGTACTTC
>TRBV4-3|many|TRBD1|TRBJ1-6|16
CASSQLERQGNSPLHF
TGCGCCAGCAGCCAACTAGAGAGACAGGGGAATTCACCCCTCCACTTT
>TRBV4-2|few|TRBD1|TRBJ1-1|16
CASSQDRDRWNTEAFF
TGTGCCAGCAGCCAAGATAGGGACAGATGGAACACTGAAGCTTTCTTT
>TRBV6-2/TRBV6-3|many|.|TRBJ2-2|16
CASGGASATNTGELFF
TGTGCCAGCGGGGGGGCTAGCGCAACGAACACCGGGGAGCTGTTTTTT
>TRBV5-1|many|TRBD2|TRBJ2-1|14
CASSLTSGSEEQFF
TGCGCCAGCAGCTTAACTAGCGGGAGTGAAGAGCAGTTCTTC
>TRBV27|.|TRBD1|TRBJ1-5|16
CASSLSQQGSNQPQHF
TGTGCCAGCAGTTTATCCCAACAGGGGAGCAATCAGCCCCAGCATTTT
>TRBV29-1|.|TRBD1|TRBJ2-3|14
CSVHTGANTDTQYF
TGCAGCGTTCATACAGGGGCCAACACAGATACGCAGTATTTT
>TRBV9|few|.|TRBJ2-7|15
CASSVEPRGSYEQYF
TGTGCCAGCAGCGTAGAGCCCAGAGGGTCCTACGAGCAGTACTTC
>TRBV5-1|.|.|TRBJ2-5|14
CASSLGHPQETQYF
TGCGCCAGCAGCTTGGGACACCCCCAAGAGACCCAGTACTTC
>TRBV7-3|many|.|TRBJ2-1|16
CASSCHDRDYYNEQFF
TGTGCCAGCAGCTGCCACGACAGGGACTATTACAATGAGCAGTTCTTC
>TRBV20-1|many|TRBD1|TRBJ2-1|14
CSANRGVDYNEQFF
TGCAGTGCCAACAGGGGGGTGGATTACAATGAGCAGTTCTTC
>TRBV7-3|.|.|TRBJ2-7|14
CASSLTERRQGRYF
TGTGCCAGCAGCTTAACCGAAAGACGGCAAGGTCGGTACTTC
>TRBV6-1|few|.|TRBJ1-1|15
CASSAPGAPGREAFF
TGTGCCAGCAGTGCTCCTGGGGCGCCGGGGCGGGAAGCTTTCTTT
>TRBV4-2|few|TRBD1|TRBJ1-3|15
CASSQRQGAGNTIYF
TGTGCCAGCAGCCAAAGACAGGGGGCCGGAAACACCATATATTTT
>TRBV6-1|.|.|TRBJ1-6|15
CASSEYGGANSPLHF
TGTGCCAGCAGTGAATATGGGGGGGCAAATTCACCCCTCCACTTT